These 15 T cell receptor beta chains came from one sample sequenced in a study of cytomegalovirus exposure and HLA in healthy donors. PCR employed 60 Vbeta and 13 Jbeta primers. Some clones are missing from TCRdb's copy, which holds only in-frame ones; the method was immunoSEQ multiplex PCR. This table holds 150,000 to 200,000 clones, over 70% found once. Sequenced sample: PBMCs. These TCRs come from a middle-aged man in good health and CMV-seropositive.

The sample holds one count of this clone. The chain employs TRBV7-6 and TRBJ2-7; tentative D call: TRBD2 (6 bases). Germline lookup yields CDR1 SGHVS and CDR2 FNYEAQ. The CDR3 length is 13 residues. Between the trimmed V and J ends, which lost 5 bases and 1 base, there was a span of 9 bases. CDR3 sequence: CASSPRESYEQYF. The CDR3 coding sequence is TGTGCCAGCAGCCCCCGGGAGTCCTACGAGCAGTACTTC.

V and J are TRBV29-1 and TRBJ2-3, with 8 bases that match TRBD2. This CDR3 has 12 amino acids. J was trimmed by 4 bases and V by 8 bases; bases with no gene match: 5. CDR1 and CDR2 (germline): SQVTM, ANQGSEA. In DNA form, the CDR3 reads TGCAGCCTCGGACTAGCCTCAGATACGCAGTATTTT. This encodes CSLGLASDTQYF.

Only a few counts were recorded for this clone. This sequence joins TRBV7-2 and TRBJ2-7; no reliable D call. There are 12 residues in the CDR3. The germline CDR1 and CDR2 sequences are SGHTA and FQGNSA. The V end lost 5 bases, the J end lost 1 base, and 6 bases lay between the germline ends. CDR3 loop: CASSQVSYEQYF. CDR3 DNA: TGTGCCAGCAGCCAGGTTTCCTACGAGCAGTACTTC.

CDR3 loop: CASSPPGQGQETQYF. The CDR3 nucleotides are TGTGCCAGCTCACCACCAGGACAGGGACAAGAGACCCAGTACTTC. The chain is built from TRBV18 and TRBJ2-5, with 8 bases lining up with TRBD1. The trim removed 0 bases at V and 2 bases at J, leaving 2 bases unmatched. CDR1 KGHSH and CDR2 LQKENI come from the germline V gene. The CDR3 covers 15 residues.

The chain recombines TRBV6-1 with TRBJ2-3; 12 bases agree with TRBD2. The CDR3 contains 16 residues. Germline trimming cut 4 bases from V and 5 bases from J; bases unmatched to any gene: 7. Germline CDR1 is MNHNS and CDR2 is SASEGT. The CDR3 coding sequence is TGTGCCAGCAGTGCGCTAGCGGGAGGGCCGGGAGATACGCAGTATTTT. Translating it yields CASSALAGGPGDTQYF.

The DNA of the CDR3 is TGTGCCAGCTCACCATCCACAGGGACGGTTGGAAACACCATATATTTT. It specifies CASSPSTGTVGNTIYF. The rearrangement uses TRBV18 and TRBJ1-3, with D perhaps matching TRBD1 (6 bases). Germline assignment: CDR1 KGHSH and CDR2 LQKENI. The V end was cut by 2 bases, the J end by 3 bases, with 14 bases between. The CDR3 totals 16 residues.

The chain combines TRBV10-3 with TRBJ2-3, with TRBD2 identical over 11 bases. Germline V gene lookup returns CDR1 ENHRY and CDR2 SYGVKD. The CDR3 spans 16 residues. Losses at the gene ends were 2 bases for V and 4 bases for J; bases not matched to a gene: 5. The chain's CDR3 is CAISEPGLADSDTQYF. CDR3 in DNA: TGTGCCATCAGTGAGCCGGGACTAGCGGACTCAGATACGCAGTATTTT.

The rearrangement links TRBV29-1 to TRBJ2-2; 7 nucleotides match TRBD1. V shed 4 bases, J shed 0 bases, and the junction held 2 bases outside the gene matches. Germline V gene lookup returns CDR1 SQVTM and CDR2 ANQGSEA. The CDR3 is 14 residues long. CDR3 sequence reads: CSVGQGTNTGELFF. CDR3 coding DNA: TGCAGCGTTGGACAGGGAACGAACACCGGGGAGCTGTTTTTT.

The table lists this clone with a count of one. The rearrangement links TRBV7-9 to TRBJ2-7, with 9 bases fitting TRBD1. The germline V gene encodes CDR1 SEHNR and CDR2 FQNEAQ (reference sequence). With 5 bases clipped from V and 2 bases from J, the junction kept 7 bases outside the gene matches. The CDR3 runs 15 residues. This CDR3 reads CASSRPGQGTYEQYF. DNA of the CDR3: TGTGCCAGCAGCAGACCGGGACAGGGCACCTACGAGCAGTACTTC.

The CDR3 nucleotides are TGTGCCACCAGCACCGACGGACTCTATGGCTACACCTTC. Translation gives CATSTDGLYGYTF. V and J are TRBV15 and TRBJ1-2; D unclear. The germline V gene has CDR1 LNHNV and CDR2 YYDKDF (reference sequence). The CDR3 runs 13 residues. V lost 4 bases, J lost 4 bases, and 10 bases lay in between.

This CDR3 reads CASSVGGTGLHEQYF. The CDR3 DNA is TGTGCCAGCAGCGTAGGCGGGACAGGCTTGCACGAGCAGTACTTC. This chain links TRBV9 with TRBJ2-7; 8 nucleotides line up with TRBD1. The CDR3 runs 15 residues. The junction had 7 bases not matched to a gene; V was cut back by 0 bases and J by 5 bases. Germline V gives CDR1 SGDLS, CDR2 YYNGEE.

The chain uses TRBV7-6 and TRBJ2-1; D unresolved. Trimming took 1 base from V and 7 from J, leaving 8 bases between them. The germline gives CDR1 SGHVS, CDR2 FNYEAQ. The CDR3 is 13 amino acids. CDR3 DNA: TGTGCCAGCAGCTTAGTTCCCGGGAATGAGCAGTTCTTC. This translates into CASSLVPGNEQFF.

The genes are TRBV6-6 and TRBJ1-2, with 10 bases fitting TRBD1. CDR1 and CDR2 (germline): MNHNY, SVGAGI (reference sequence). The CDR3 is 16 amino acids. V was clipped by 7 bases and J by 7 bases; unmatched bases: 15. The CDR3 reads CASTWGQGRSVSGYTF. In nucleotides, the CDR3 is TGTGCCAGCACCTGGGGACAGGGGAGAAGTGTGAGTGGCTACACCTTC.

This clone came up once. In DNA form, the CDR3 reads TGCAGCGTTGATCCCCTAGCGGGAGGGCGGAATGAGCAGTTCTTC. It specifies CSVDPLAGGRNEQFF. This chain joins TRBV29-1 and TRBJ2-1, with 12 bases identical to TRBD2. Per germline, CDR1 SQVTM and CDR2 ANQGSEA. V was clipped by 3 bases and J by 7 bases; unmatched bases: 7. CDR3 length: 15 amino acids.

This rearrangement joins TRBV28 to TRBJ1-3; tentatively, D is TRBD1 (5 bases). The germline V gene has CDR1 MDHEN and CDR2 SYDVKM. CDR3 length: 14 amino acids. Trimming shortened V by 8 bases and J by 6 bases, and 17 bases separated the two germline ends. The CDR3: CASVGLGEQNTIYF. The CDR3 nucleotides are TGTGCCAGCGTGGGTTTAGGGGAACAAAACACCATATATTTT.